These 17 T cell receptor beta chains came from one sample sequenced in a study of blood T cell repertoires in COVID-19. TCRdb's table, derived via immunoSEQ multiplex PCR, lists solely in-frame clones and lacks some. The repertoire holds some 180,000 clones, 84% seen once, with less than 15% in the top ten. Sequenced material: peripheral blood. Source of these receptors: a human donor in a cohort sampled during active COVID-19.

The chain is built from TRBV3-1 (or the pseudogene TRBV3-2) and TRBJ2-3, with 11 bases matching TRBD2. The germline V gene has CDR1 LGHDT and CDR2 YNNKEL (reference sequence). V trimming: 3 bases; J trimming: 4 bases; junction bases outside the gene matches: 6. The CDR3 has 16 residues. The CDR3 loop reads CASSHTSGRKADTQYF. In DNA, the CDR3 is TGTGCCAGCAGCCACACTAGCGGGAGAAAGGCAGATACGCAGTATTTT.

The chain recombines TRBV7-9 with TRBJ2-2; 13 nucleotides align to TRBD2. V was clipped by 5 bases and J by 7 bases; unmatched bases: 10. This CDR3 has 17 residues. Germline values: CDR1 SEHNR, CDR2 FQNEAQ (reference sequence). CDR3: CASSGPTSGRALGELFF. The CDR3 nucleotides are TGTGCCAGCAGCGGACCTACTAGCGGGAGGGCCCTCGGGGAGCTGTTTTTT. The full variable domain, rest sourced from reference TRBV7-9 and TRBJ2-2, is DTGVSQNPRHKITKRGQNVTFRCDPISEHNRLYWYRQTLGQGPEFLTYFQNEAQLEKSRLLSDRFSAERPKGSFSTLEIQRTEQGDSAMYLCASSGPTSGRALGELFFGEGSRLTVL.

The chain combines TRBV28 with TRBJ2-1; TRBD1 agrees at 11 bases. V shed 3 bases and J 8 bases; nucleotides not matched to a gene: 3. Per the germline V gene, CDR1 is MDHEN and CDR2 is SYDVKM. This CDR3 contains 14 residues. CDR3 residues: CASSFGQGAHEQFF. The CDR3 region has the DNA TGTGCCAGCAGTTTTGGACAGGGGGCTCATGAGCAGTTCTTC. Full variable domain (remainder filled in from reference TRBV28 and TRBJ2-1): DVKVTQSSRYLVKRTGEKVFLECVQDMDHENMFWYRQDPGLGLRLIYFSYDVKMKEKGDIPEGYSVSREKKERFSLILESASTNQTSMYLCASSFGQGAHEQFFGPGTRLTVL.

The chain links TRBV2 to TRBJ1-5; TRBD1 is a possible D gene (6 bases). This CDR3 spans 16 amino acids. Germline values: CDR1 SNHLY, CDR2 FYNNEI. With 3 bases removed from V and 2 bases from J, the gap between germline ends came to 14 bases. Here the CDR3 reads CASSESGGRGNQPQHF. The CDR3 bases are TGTGCCAGCAGTGAGTCGGGGGGCAGAGGCAATCAGCCCCAGCATTTT.

This chain uses TRBV27 with TRBJ2-3; 9 nucleotides match TRBD2. The CDR3 sequence is 15 residues long. Germline lookup yields CDR1 MNHEY and CDR2 SMNVEV (reference sequence). With 5 bases clipped from V and 3 bases from J, the junction kept 6 bases outside the gene matches. The CDR3 coding sequence is TGTGCCAGCAGTCCAAGCGGGAGGTGGACAGATACGCAGTATTTT. Residues: CASSPSGRWTDTQYF.

J is TRBJ1-4 and V is TRBV3-1 (or the pseudogene TRBV3-2); 11 bases map to TRBD1. The junction had 6 bases not matched to a gene; V was cut back by 0 bases and J by 9 bases. This CDR3 spans 16 amino acids. Germline V gene sequence: CDR1 LGHDT, CDR2 YNNKEL (reference sequence). The CDR3 sequence: CASSQERGQGGKKLFF. The CDR3 DNA sequence: TGTGCCAGCAGCCAAGAAAGGGGACAGGGGGGGAAAAAACTGTTTTTT.

The count of this clone is one. The rearrangement uses TRBV5-1 and TRBJ2-3, with 8 bases matching TRBD2. V trimming: 0 bases; J trimming: 3 bases; junction bases outside the gene matches: 9. Germline V CDR1 and CDR2: SGHRS, YFSETQ. CDR3 length: 17 residues. The CDR3, as DNA: TGCGCCAGCAGCTTGGTTCTAGCGGGCACGGGGACAGATACGCAGTATTTT. Translated, it gives CASSLVLAGTGTDTQYF.

The gene calls are TRBV9 and TRBJ2-1; 9 bases map to TRBD2. Unmatched junction bases numbered 10, after V lost 3 bases and J lost 6 bases. The CDR3 is 16 residues long. CDR1 is SGDLS and CDR2 is YYNGEE in the germline V gene. CDR3 DNA: TGTGCCAGCAGCGCCGATCCTAGCGGGACGGCCAATGAGCAGTTCTTC. Its translation: CASSADPSGTANEQFF. Full variable domain (outside the CDR3, taken from reference TRBV9 and TRBJ2-1): DSGVTQTPKHLITATGQRVTLRCSPRSGDLSVYWYQQSLDQGLQFLIQYYNGEERAKGNILERFSAQQFPDLHSELNLSSLELGDSALYFCASSADPSGTANEQFFGPGTRLTVL.

V usage is TRBV18 and J usage is TRBJ2-1, with 10 nucleotides matching TRBD2. J gave up 3 bases and V 0 bases, and 14 bases lay outside the gene matches. The CDR3 length is 20 residues. Germline CDR1 is KGHSH and CDR2 is LQKENI. CDR3 in DNA: TGTGCCAGCTCACCACCGGTGAGCGGGAGGGTTCTTCGCTTCTACAATGAGCAGTTCTTC. Translation gives CASSPPVSGRVLRFYNEQFF.

The chain uses TRBV19 and TRBJ2-5, with 7 bases aligning to TRBD2. V trimming: 3 bases; J trimming: 5 bases; junction bases outside the gene matches: 3. The CDR3 is 13 amino acids. The germline gives CDR1 LNHDA, CDR2 SQIVND (reference sequence). CDR3 DNA: TGTGCCAGTAGTATTAAGGGAGGGGAGACCCAGTACTTC. Translation: CASSIKGGETQYF. Drawing the rest from reference TRBV19 and TRBJ2-5, the complete variable domain is DGGITQSPKYLFRKEGQNVTLSCEQNLNHDAMYWYRQDPGQGLRLIYYSQIVNDFQKGDIAEGYSVSREKKESFPLTVTSAQKNPTAFYLCASSIKGGETQYFGPGTRLLVL.

The chain combines TRBV7-6 with TRBJ2-2; 10 nucleotides line up with TRBD2. The ends lost 0 bases at V and 6 bases at J; junction bases unmatched: 7. The CDR3 runs to 17 residues. The germline V gene encodes CDR1 SGHVS and CDR2 FNYEAQ. The chain's CDR3 is CASSLAQASGRAGELFF. Written as DNA, the CDR3 is TGTGCCAGCAGCTTAGCGCAGGCTAGCGGGAGAGCCGGGGAGCTGTTTTTT.

The count of this clone is one. The genes are TRBV7-9 and TRBJ2-3; TRBD2 aligns across 9 bases. Germline values: CDR1 SEHNR, CDR2 FQNEAQ (reference sequence). The CDR3 extends over 16 amino acids. Unmatched junction bases numbered 9, after V lost 8 bases and J lost 0 bases. The chain's CDR3 is CASSAGLASSTDTQYF. CDR3 sequence (DNA): TGTGCCAGCTCCGCGGGACTAGCATCTAGCACAGATACGCAGTATTTT.

Written as DNA, the CDR3 is TGTGCCAGCAGCCGCGACAGAAATGAAAAACTGTTTTTT. The encoded protein is CASSRDRNEKLFF. V gene TRBV5-6 combines with J gene TRBJ1-4; tentative D call: TRBD1 (5 bases). The CDR3 contains 13 residues. CDR1 is SGHDT, CDR2 YYEEEE, per germline. Trimming pared 4 bases from V and 5 bases from J, leaving 9 bases between. The full variable domain, completed using reference TRBV5-6 and TRBJ1-4, is DAGVTQSPTHLIKTRGQQVTLRCSPKSGHDTVSWYQQALGQGPQFIFQYYEEEERQRGNFPDRFSGHQFPNYSSELNVNALLLGDSALYLCASSRDRNEKLFFGSGTQLSVL.

This clone was counted a single time. The chain employs TRBV4-1 and TRBJ1-1, with 7 bases lining up with TRBD1. V was pared by 2 bases and J by 8 bases, with 8 bases of the junction left unmatched. Germline V gives CDR1 MGHRA, CDR2 YSYEKL. This CDR3 comprises 14 residues. CDR3 loop: CASSQMGRDREAFF. The CDR3 bases are TGCGCCAGCAGCCAAATGGGCCGGGACAGAGAAGCTTTCTTT.

This clone has only a few counts. The rearrangement links TRBV11-1 to TRBJ2-7; 9 bases agree with TRBD1. V was clipped by 1 base and J by 0 bases; unmatched bases: 4. Germline V CDR1 and CDR2: SGHAT, FQDESV (reference sequence). The CDR3 covers 16 residues. The CDR3 region is CASSLGGQGSSYEQYF. In nucleotides, the CDR3 is TGTGCCAGCAGCTTAGGGGGACAGGGTTCCTCCTACGAGCAGTACTTC.

This clone was seen only a few times. The V and J genes are TRBV27 and TRBJ2-7; D is undetermined. Germline V CDR1 and CDR2: MNHEY, SMNVEV (reference sequence). Between the trimmed V and J ends, which lost 6 bases and 0 bases, there was a span of 15 bases. The CDR3 is made up of 15 amino acids. CDR3 sequence (DNA): TGTGCCAGCAGAACTTATTCGGGTCCCTCCTACGAGCAGTACTTC. Translated, it gives CASRTYSGPSYEQYF.

The J gene is TRBJ2-7, the V gene TRBV6-2 or TRBV6-3; 11 bases match TRBD2. Losses at the gene ends were 5 bases for V and 3 bases for J; bases not matched to a gene: 21. Germline V gives CDR1 MNHEY, CDR2 SVGEGT. The CDR3 contains 20 residues. The CDR3 loop is CASSNPGGTSGSWADYEQYF. CDR3 in DNA: TGTGCCAGCAGTAACCCGGGGGGTACTAGCGGGAGTTGGGCGGACTACGAGCAGTACTTC.